One and the same sample provided the 32 T cell receptor beta chains below, sequenced in a study of neurological immune-mediated disorders. Using its own MiXCR run on the 5' RACE reads, TCRdb lists one record per CDR3 protein. In the table there are some 60,000 distinct CDR3 sequences, roughly 10% of which are singletons. This sample's time point: longitudinal time-point 2. Material for sequencing was PBMCs. These receptor sequences come from a man aged 30-40 years in good health.

This clonotype appeared many times. The CDR3 region is CASSFRGRPTYEQYF. DNA for the CDR3: TGTGCCAGCAGTTTTCGCGGGAGGCCTACCTACGAGCAGTACTTC. The gene calls are TRBV28 and TRBJ2-7, with TRBD2 identical over 8 bases. The V segment lost 3 bases and the J segment 2 bases; nucleotides outside the gene matches: 6. This CDR3 contains 15 residues. The germline gives CDR1 MDHEN, CDR2 SYDVKM.

This clonotype was seen more than once but under ten times. The rearrangement joins TRBV5-1 to TRBJ1-5, with TRBD1 identical over 8 bases. Unmatched junction bases numbered 6, after V lost 4 bases and J lost 6 bases. Germline values: CDR1 SGHRS, CDR2 YFSETQ. This CDR3 comprises 14 residues. CDR3: CASSAGQGGQPQHF. DNA for the CDR3: TGCGCCAGCAGCGCCGGACAGGGCGGTCAGCCCCAGCATTTT.

Concerning this clonotype itself: Being one base from a much bigger clone, this may be a read error. V and J are TRBV5-5 and TRBJ2-7; 8 nucleotides align to TRBD1. Germline loops: CDR1 SGHKS, CDR2 YYEKEE (reference sequence). This CDR3 has 16 amino acids. The CDR3 DNA reads as TGTGCCATCAGCCCACACGGACAGGGAACAGCCTACGAGCAGTACTTC. This codes for CAISPHGQGTAYEQYF.

There are many counts of this clonotype. The chain couples TRBV28 to TRBJ2-7; 8 bases fit TRBD1. Germline CDR1 MDHEN, CDR2 SYDVKM. V dropped 6 bases and J dropped 6; count of bases not matched to a gene: 4. This CDR3 contains 12 residues. The CDR3 bases are TGTGCCAGCAGGGACAGGGCCTTCGAGCAGTACTTC. Translation gives CASRDRAFEQYF.

This clonotype was observed many times. This CDR3 reads CASSLGSGGNQPQHF. The CDR3 nucleotides read TGTGCCAGCAGCTTAGGTTCTGGGGGAAATCAGCCCCAGCATTTT. V is TRBV7-9 and J is TRBJ1-5; the D gene is possibly TRBD1 (5 bases). The CDR3 length is 15 residues. Germline V lookup: CDR1 SEHNR, CDR2 FQNEAQ (reference sequence). V was cut by 1 base and J by 4 bases, with 11 bases left in between. Drawing the rest from reference TRBV7-9 and TRBJ1-5, the complete variable domain is DTGVSQNPRHKITKRGQNVTFRCDPISEHNRLYWYRQTLGQGPEFLTYFQNEAQLEKSRLLSDRFSAERPKGSFSTLEIQRTEQGDSAMYLCASSLGSGGNQPQHFGDGTRLSIL.

This clonotype was counted many times. This chain uses TRBV5-1 with TRBJ2-1, with 8 bases identical to TRBD1. With V trimmed by 4 bases and J by 10 bases, 19 bases remained unmatched. Looked up from germline, CDR1 is SGHRS and CDR2 is YFSETQ. The CDR3 consists of 17 residues. In DNA form, the CDR3 reads TGCGCCAGCAGCCCATCGATGCCGGGACAGGTCTGGAGGGAGCAGTTCTTC. Its translation: CASSPSMPGQVWREQFF.

The DNA of the CDR3 is TGTGCCAGCAGCCAAGAATGCACAGACACTGAAGCTTTCTTT. Its translation is CASSQECTDTEAFF. The chain is built from TRBV14 and TRBJ1-1; D is ambiguous. The germline V gene encodes CDR1 SGHDN and CDR2 FVKESK. Deletions cut 0 bases from V and 3 bases from J, with 8 bases between. CDR3 size: 14 residues. Combining the CDR3 with reference TRBV14 and TRBJ1-1 gives the whole variable domain EAGVTQFPSHSVIEKGQTVTLRCDPISGHDNLYWYRRVMGKEIKFLLHFVKESKQDESGMPNNRFLAERTGGTYSTLKVQPAELEDSGVYFCASSQECTDTEAFFGQGTRLTVV.

This clonotype was seen repeatedly, ten times or more. The chain uses TRBV5-6 and TRBJ1-2; a possible D gene is TRBD1 (5 bases). The germline V gene encodes CDR1 SGHDT and CDR2 YYEEEE. Between the trimmed V and J ends, which lost 0 bases and 4 bases, there was a span of 10 bases. The CDR3 is 14 amino acids. The CDR3 reads CASSLESGLYGYTF. In nucleotides, the CDR3 is TGTGCCAGCAGCTTGGAATCGGGACTCTATGGCTACACCTTC.

The rearrangement uses TRBV2 and TRBJ2-7, with 7 bases fitting TRBD1. The germline CDR1 and CDR2 sequences are SNHLY and FYNNEI. The CDR3 contains 13 residues. The V segment lost 6 bases and the J segment 6 bases; nucleotides outside the gene matches: 8. DNA for the CDR3: TGTGCCAGCAGGACAGGGAATCGGGGCGAGCAGTACTTC. Translating it yields CASRTGNRGEQYF.

This clonotype appeared many times. This chain connects TRBV29-1 to TRBJ2-1, with a possible D match to TRBD2 (6 bases). Germline CDR1 SQVTM, CDR2 ANQGSEA. The germline V and J ends were trimmed by 6 bases and 0 bases, with 21 bases remaining between them. The CDR3 sequence is 17 residues long. CDR3 in amino acids: CSVNSGLSSGSYNEQFF. The CDR3, as DNA: TGCAGCGTCAACTCGGGACTTTCGTCAGGCTCCTACAATGAGCAGTTCTTC.

The sample holds a few counts of this clonotype. J is TRBJ2-1 and V is TRBV7-2, with D possibly matching TRBD1 (6 bases). The CDR3 has 14 amino acids. Per germline, CDR1 SGHTA and CDR2 FQGNSA. Trimming took off 8 bases at V and 1 base at J, with 12 bases between the two ends. CDR3 amino acids: CASGNRVSYNEQFF. The CDR3 DNA follows: TGTGCCAGCGGAAACAGGGTGTCCTACAATGAGCAGTTCTTC. The variable domain in full, with the rest retrieved from reference TRBV7-2 and TRBJ2-1, is GAGVSQSPSNKVTEKGKDVELRCDPISGHTALYWYRQSLGQGLEFLIYFQGNSAPDKSGLPSDRFSAERTGGSVSTLTIQRTQQEDSAVYLCASGNRVSYNEQFFGPGTRLTVL.

This clonotype was seen many times. The chain carries TRBV7-9 and TRBJ2-3, with D possibly TRBD1 on 5 matching bases. Per germline, CDR1 SEHNR and CDR2 FQNEAQ (reference sequence). The CDR3 contains 14 residues. V lost 5 bases and J lost 4, with 13 bases in between. CDR3 in amino acids: CASSQGAGSDTQYF. The CDR3 DNA follows: TGTGCCAGCAGCCAGGGCGCTGGGTCAGATACGCAGTATTTT.

This clonotype came up many times. The rearrangement joins TRBV7-9 to TRBJ1-3; 7 nucleotides line up with TRBD1. V gave up 3 bases and J gave up 0 bases; unmatched junction bases: 8. Germline CDR1 and CDR2: SEHNR and FQNEAQ (reference sequence). The CDR3 is 17 residues long. CDR3 sequence (DNA): TGTGCCAGCAGCTTGTCCGGGACAGCACACTCTGGAAACACCATATATTTT. Translated: CASSLSGTAHSGNTIYF.

This clonotype was observed many times. The chain has TRBV4-1 and TRBJ2-7; TRBD1 matches 8 bases. This CDR3 has 15 residues. Germline V gene lookup returns CDR1 MGHRA and CDR2 YSYEKL. With 2 bases clipped from V and 2 bases from J, the junction kept 5 bases outside the gene matches. The CDR3 loop is CASSQTGTGTYEQYF. CDR3 DNA sequence: TGCGCCAGCAGCCAAACCGGGACAGGTACCTACGAGCAGTACTTC.

This clonotype was recorded at least ten times. The CDR3 DNA reads TGTGCCAGCTCACCACCCAACACAGATACGCAGTATTTT. Protein sequence: CASSPPNTDTQYF. The chain carries TRBV18 and TRBJ2-3; D uncertain. This CDR3 region has 13 residues. In germline, CDR1 is KGHSH, CDR2 LQKENI. Trimming left V 0 bases short and J 2 bases short, with 3 bases between.

This clonotype was observed many times. The J gene is TRBJ1-1, the V gene TRBV7-2; 10 bases match TRBD1. V trimming: 5 bases; J trimming: 4 bases; junction bases outside the gene matches: 13. The CDR3 is made up of 17 amino acids. Germline CDR1 SGHTA, CDR2 FQGNSA. The CDR3 loop reads CASSIPHTGTGVTEAFF. The DNA of the CDR3 is TGTGCCAGCAGCATCCCACACACCGGGACAGGGGTCACTGAAGCTTTCTTT.

This clonotype has at least ten counts. The V gene is TRBV27, the J gene TRBJ1-5; no clear D gene. Between the trimmed V and J ends, which lost 6 bases and 0 bases, there was a span of 6 bases. Germline V gene sequence: CDR1 MNHEY, CDR2 SMNVEV (reference sequence). The CDR3 is made up of 13 amino acids. The CDR3 reads CASRPHSNQPQHF. The DNA of the CDR3 is TGTGCCAGCAGACCACATAGCAATCAGCCCCAGCATTTT.

In regard to this clonotype: Since a much larger clone is just one base distant, this may be a read error. The chain carries TRBV2 and TRBJ2-7; D not certain. Germline CDR1 is SNHLY and CDR2 is FYNNEI. The CDR3 length is 13 residues. Trimming left V 6 bases short and J 2 bases short, with 11 bases between. The chain's CDR3 is CASSAGCPYEQYF. CDR3 bases: TGTGCCAGCAGCGCTGGATGCCCCTACGAGCAGTACTTC.

Ten or more counts support this clonotype. The rearrangement links TRBV15 to TRBJ2-1; D is perhaps TRBD1 (7 bases). CDR1 is LNHNV and CDR2 is YYDKDF in the germline V gene (reference sequence). V was trimmed by 1 base and J by 5 bases, leaving 12 bases between them. The CDR3 contains 15 residues. The CDR3: CATSRAPGGNNEQFF. DNA for the CDR3: TGTGCCACCAGCAGAGCGCCAGGGGGGAACAATGAGCAGTTCTTC.

This clonotype was seen at least ten times. The rearrangement joins TRBV28 to TRBJ2-7; D gene unclear. Germline-derived CDR1 and CDR2 are MDHEN and SYDVKM. V was clipped by 10 bases and J by 3 bases, with 10 bases between them. CDR3 length equals 11 residues. This CDR3 is CATELIYEQYF. The DNA for the CDR3 is TGTGCCACCGAGCTAATCTACGAGCAGTACTTC.

This clonotype was detected many times. The chain links TRBV20-1 to TRBJ2-7, with unresolved D. This CDR3 spans 12 amino acids. The V gene lost 4 bases and the J gene lost 0 bases, with 7 bases spanning the gap. Germline CDR1 DFQATT, CDR2 SNEGSKA (reference sequence). CDR3: CSAKSNSYEQYF. In DNA form, the CDR3 reads TGCAGTGCTAAGAGCAACTCCTACGAGCAGTACTTC.

Remarks on this clonotype: A much more abundant neighbour one base away suggests this may be a read error. The V and J genes are TRBV20-1 and TRBJ2-1, with 8 bases aligning to TRBD1. Trimming cost V 5 bases and J 7 bases; bases outside gene matches: 7. The germline CDR1 and CDR2 sequences are DFQATT and SNEGSKA (reference sequence). This CDR3 is 13 amino acids long. Written as DNA, the CDR3 is TGCAGTGCTTGGCGGACAGGGTCGAATGAGCAGTTCTTC. Protein: CSAWRTGSNEQFF.

This clonotype was seen repeatedly, ten times or more. The J gene is TRBJ1-5, the V gene TRBV9; D ambiguous. V dropped 0 bases and J dropped 5 bases, with 12 bases sitting between them. CDR3 length: 15 amino acids. Germline values: CDR1 SGDLS, CDR2 YYNGEE. CDR3 residues: CASSVGAVSDQPQHF. The CDR3 DNA reads as TGTGCCAGCAGCGTAGGGGCAGTAAGTGATCAGCCCCAGCATTTT.

This clonotype was seen many times. The V gene is TRBV20-1, the J gene TRBJ2-1, with TRBD2 identical over 13 bases. Trimming took 6 bases from V and 2 from J; bases not matched to a gene: 7. This CDR3 has 16 amino acids. Germline values: CDR1 DFQATT, CDR2 SNEGSKA (reference sequence). The CDR3 region is CSAQTSGRITYNEQFF. The CDR3 bases are TGCAGTGCCCAGACTAGCGGGAGGATCACCTACAATGAGCAGTTCTTC.

The chain carries TRBV7-6 and TRBJ2-1, with a weak D call TRBD2 (5 bases). The CDR3 runs 14 residues. Per germline, CDR1 SGHVS and CDR2 FNYEAQ. Trimming shortened V by 2 bases and J by 7 bases, and 12 bases separated the two germline ends. The CDR3 coding sequence is TGTGCCAGCAGCTTACTCGGGATCCGGAATGAGCAGTTCTTC. Translation: CASSLLGIRNEQFF.

This clonotype showed up many times. The chain combines TRBV28 with TRBJ2-7; D is possibly TRBD1 or TRBD2 (5 bases each). From germline, CDR1 is MDHEN and CDR2 SYDVKM. V lost 4 bases and J lost 2, with 18 bases in between. The CDR3 has 16 residues. CDR3 DNA sequence: TGTGCCAGCAGTTCACTTGGGACGTACAACACCTACGAGCAGTACTTC. It yields the protein CASSSLGTYNTYEQYF.

This clonotype has a count of ten or more. V and J are TRBV5-1 and TRBJ2-2; TRBD1 might be the D (5 bases). The germline gives CDR1 SGHRS, CDR2 YFSETQ. The CDR3 runs to 19 residues. V shed 4 bases and J shed 0 bases, with 22 bases lying between them. The CDR3 is CASSTGELTATSNTGELFF. Here the CDR3 DNA reads TGCGCCAGCAGCACCGGCGAACTGACAGCCACTTCGAACACCGGGGAGCTGTTTTTT.

Ten or more counts support this clonotype. The gene calls are TRBV15 and TRBJ1-1; D gene unclear. The CDR3 runs to 15 residues. V was trimmed by 1 base and J by 0 bases, leaving 9 bases between them. Germline-derived CDR1 and CDR2 are LNHNV and YYDKDF (reference sequence). In DNA, the CDR3 is TGTGCCACCAGCAGAGTTAAAGGGATGAACACTGAAGCTTTCTTT. Its protein product is CATSRVKGMNTEAFF.

In its sample, this clonotype was seen many times. V is TRBV5-1 and J is TRBJ2-4, with D perhaps TRBD2 (5 bases). The CDR3 has 14 residues. CDR1 is SGHRS and CDR2 is YFSETQ in the germline V gene. V lost 2 bases and J 8 bases, leaving 14 bases between the germline ends. DNA of the CDR3: TGCGCCAGCAGCTTAGAGGGCCTTGGGGACATTCAGTACTTC. It codes for CASSLEGLGDIQYF. Together with reference TRBV5-1 and TRBJ2-4, the CDR3 gives the full variable domain: KAGVTQTPRYLIKTRGQQVTLSCSPISGHRSVSWYQQTPGQGLQFLFEYFSETQRNKGNFPGRFSGRQFSNSRSEMNVSTLELGDSALYLCASSLEGLGDIQYFGAGTRLSVL.

This rearrangement joins TRBV28 to TRBJ2-5, with 10 bases fitting TRBD2. Trimming at V came to 6 bases and at J to 10 bases, leaving 11 bases not matched to a gene. CDR3 length: 14 residues. In germline, CDR1 is MDHEN, CDR2 SYDVKM. The CDR3 nucleotides are TGTGCCAGCAGATACCCCCTAGCGGGAGATAACCAGTACTTC. Translated: CASRYPLAGDNQYF.

This clonotype was seen at least ten times. The chain is built from TRBV25-1 and TRBJ2-7, with D unclear. CDR1 and CDR2 (germline): MGHDK, SYGVNS. The CDR3 consists of 12 residues. V was clipped by 4 bases and J by 5 bases, with 9 bases between them. The CDR3 DNA reads TGTGCCAGCAGTGTCGCGGTCCACGAGCAGTACTTC. Translated, it gives CASSVAVHEQYF.

This clonotype has ten or more counts. The chain links TRBV7-9 to TRBJ2-1, with 9 bases that match TRBD2. The CDR3 sequence is 16 residues long. V shed 6 bases, J shed 2 bases, and the junction held 8 bases outside the gene matches. In germline, CDR1 is SEHNR, CDR2 FQNEAQ (reference sequence). CDR3 sequence: CASRIAGALTYNEQFF. The CDR3 DNA follows: TGTGCCAGCAGAATAGCGGGAGCCCTCACCTACAATGAGCAGTTCTTC. Complete variable domain (other parts from reference TRBV7-9 and TRBJ2-1): DTGVSQNPRHKITKRGQNVTFRCDPISEHNRLYWYRQTLGQGPEFLTYFQNEAQLEKSRLLSDRFSAERPKGSFSTLEIQRTEQGDSAMYLCASRIAGALTYNEQFFGPGTRLTVL.